This T cell receptor (beta chain) was documented in a study of identical twins. As regards this clonotype: Its antigen is unknown.

Healthy Caucasian individuals made up all the donors. cDNA carried unique molecular identifiers, and a universal primer site was added by template switching. TCRdb used MiXCR to reprocess the 5' RACE reads, holding one entry per CDR3 protein. The sample lists 1.5 million to 2 million distinct CDR3 sequences; about 30% were seen once. General study results and limits: Twins showed weaker excess sharing in their beta out-of-frame sequences. An excess of low generation probability was shown by twin-shared out-of-frame alpha sequences.

The CDR3 consists of 16 residues. Germline V CDR1 and CDR2: MNHEY, SMNVEV (reference sequence). The V and J ends lost 6 bases and 0 bases, in that order; junction bases with no gene match: 4. Sequenced material: cord blood. The chain carries TRBV27 and TRBJ2-3; 12 nucleotides line up with TRBD2. The TCR comes from a newborn girl in good health. CDR3 loop: CASRGTSGPSTDTQYF. CDR3 DNA sequence: TGTGCCAGCAGGGGGACTAGCGGGCCTAGCACAGATACGCAGTATTTT.